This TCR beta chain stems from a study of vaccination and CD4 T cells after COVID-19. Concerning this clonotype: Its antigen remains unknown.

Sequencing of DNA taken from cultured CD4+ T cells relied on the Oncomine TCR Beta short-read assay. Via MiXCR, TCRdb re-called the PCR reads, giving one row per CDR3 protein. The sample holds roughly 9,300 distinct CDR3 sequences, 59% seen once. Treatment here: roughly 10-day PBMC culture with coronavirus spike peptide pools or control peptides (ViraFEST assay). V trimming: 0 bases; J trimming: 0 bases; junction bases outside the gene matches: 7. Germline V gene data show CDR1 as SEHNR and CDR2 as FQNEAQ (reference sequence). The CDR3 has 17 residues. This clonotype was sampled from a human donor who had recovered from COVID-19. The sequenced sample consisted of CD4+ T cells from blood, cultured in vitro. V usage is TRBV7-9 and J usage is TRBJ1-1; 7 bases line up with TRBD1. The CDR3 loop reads CASSLAHRGPLNTEAFF. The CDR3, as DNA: TGTGCCAGCAGCTTAGCCCACAGGGGCCCTTTGAACACTGAAGCTTTCTTT.